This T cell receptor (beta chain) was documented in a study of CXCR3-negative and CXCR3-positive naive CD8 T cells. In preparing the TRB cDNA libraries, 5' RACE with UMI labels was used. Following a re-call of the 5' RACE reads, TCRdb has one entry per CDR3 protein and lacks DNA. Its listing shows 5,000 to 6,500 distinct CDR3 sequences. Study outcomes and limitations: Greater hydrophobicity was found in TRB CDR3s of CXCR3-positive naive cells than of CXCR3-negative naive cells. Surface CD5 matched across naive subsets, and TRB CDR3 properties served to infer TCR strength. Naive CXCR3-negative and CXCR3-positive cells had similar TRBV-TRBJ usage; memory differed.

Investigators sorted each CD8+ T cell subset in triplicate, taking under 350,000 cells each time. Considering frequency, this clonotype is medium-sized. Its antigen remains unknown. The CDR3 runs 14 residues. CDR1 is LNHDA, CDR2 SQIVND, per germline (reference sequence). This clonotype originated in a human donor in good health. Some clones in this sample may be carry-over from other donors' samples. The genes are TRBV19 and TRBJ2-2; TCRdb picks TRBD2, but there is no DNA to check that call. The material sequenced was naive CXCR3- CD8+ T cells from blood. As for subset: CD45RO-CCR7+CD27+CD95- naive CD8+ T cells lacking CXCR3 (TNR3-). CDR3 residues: CASRPPRRSGELFF.